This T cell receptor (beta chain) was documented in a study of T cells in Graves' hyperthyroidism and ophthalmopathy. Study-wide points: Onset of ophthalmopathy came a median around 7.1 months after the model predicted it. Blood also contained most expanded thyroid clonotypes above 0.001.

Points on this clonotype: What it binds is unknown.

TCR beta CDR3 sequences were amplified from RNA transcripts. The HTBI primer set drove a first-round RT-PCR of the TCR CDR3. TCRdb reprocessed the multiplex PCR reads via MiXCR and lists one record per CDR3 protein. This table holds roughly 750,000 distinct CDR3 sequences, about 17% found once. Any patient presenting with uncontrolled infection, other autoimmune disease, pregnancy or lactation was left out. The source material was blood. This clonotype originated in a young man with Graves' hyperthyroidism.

The CDR3 nucleotides are TGTGCCAGCAGCCAAGTCGGGGTAACTAATGAAAAACTGTTTTTT. It is translated as CASSQVGVTNEKLFF. This chain joins TRBV4-2 and TRBJ1-4; D remains ambiguous. V lost 1 base to trimming and J lost 1 base, with 7 bases between them. The V gene's germline CDR1 is LGHNA and CDR2 YNFKEQ. The CDR3 is 15 amino acids.